A selection of T cell receptor beta chains follows, all from one sample in a study of blood T cell repertoires in COVID-19. This table comes from immunoSEQ multiplex PCR, and its TCRdb copy is limited to in-frame clones, with some not included. The data show a few hundred thousand clones, 85% to 90% seen once. The sequencing sample was made of peripheral blood. The receptors were gathered from a middle-aged woman who had recovered from COVID-19. Each CDR3 is given with its conserved first and last residue. A D gene is named only where the DNA matches it firmly. Expanded clones get a size class; other rows say once, few or many, or leave the size out.

NA 15 once TRBJ1-5 TRBV18 CASSPLGLGDQPQHF TGTGCCAGCTCACCACTGGGCCTCGGCGATCAGCCCCAGCATTTT
TRBD2 14 NA TRBJ2-1 TRBV19 CASQREATYNEQFF TGTGCCAGTCAGCGGGAGGCTACCTACAATGAGCAGTTCTTC
TRBD2 15 NA TRBJ2-7 TRBV3-1/TRBV3-2 CASSPTGGTKNEQYF TGTGCCAGCAGCCCGACGGGGGGGACTAAGAACGAGCAGTACTTC
TRBD2 15 NA TRBJ2-2 TRBV9 CASSSGTSNTGELFF TGTGCCAGCTCTAGCGGGACCTCGAACACCGGGGAGCTGTTTTTT
NA 15 NA TRBJ2-3 TRBV9 CASSVGGERADTQYF TGTGCCAGCAGCGTAGGGGGGGAGCGGGCAGATACGCAGTATTTT
NA 14 NA TRBJ1-5 TRBV18 CASSPPGRHQPQHF TGTGCCAGCTCACCTCCGGGTAGGCATCAGCCCCAGCATTTT
TRBD1 15 NA TRBJ1-5 TRBV24-1 CATSGAGQPYQPQHF TGTGCCACCAGTGGCGCGGGACAGCCTTATCAGCCCCAGCATTTT
TRBD2 17 NA TRBJ2-3 TRBV5-4 CASSRGTSGRATDTQYF TGTGCCAGCAGCCGGGGGACTAGCGGGAGGGCCACAGATACGCAGTATTTT
NA 12 NA TRBJ2-3 TRBV28 CASSPPGRAQYF TGTGCCAGCAGCCCGCCCGGGAGAGCGCAGTATTTT
NA 15 NA TRBJ1-2 TRBV18 CASSPQPPGSYGYTF TGTGCCAGCTCACCCCAACCCCCGGGGAGCTATGGCTACACCTTC